This TCR beta chain was observed in a study of PD-1 blockade in classical Hodgkin lymphoma. Whole-study results and caveats: The authors have not defined what causes the repertoire differences, possibly disease activity or prior therapy. Healthy donors were reported to have higher baseline TCR diversity than newly diagnosed patients.

For this clone: The antigen is unknown.

Each of the patients experienced relapse following autologous stem cell transplantation, and their brentuximab vedotin exposure differed. Best outcomes ranged across complete response, partial response and progressive disease. Profiling relied on immunoSEQ multiplex PCR, and the TCRdb table lists in-frame clones only, not all of them. The sample holds about 19,000 clones, about 81% seen once. This CDR3 spans 13 amino acids. V lost 3 bases and J lost 8, with 11 bases in between. The germline gives CDR1 LGHNA, CDR2 YNFKEQ. The sample was peripheral blood mononuclear cells (PBMCs), taken at baseline. The chain uses TRBV4-2 and TRBJ2-1; no clear D gene. The clonotype originates from a human donor with classical Hodgkin lymphoma. The CDR3 loop is CASSQIVGHEQFF. For the CDR3, the DNA is TGTGCCAGCAGCCAGATCGTAGGGCATGAGCAGTTCTTC.